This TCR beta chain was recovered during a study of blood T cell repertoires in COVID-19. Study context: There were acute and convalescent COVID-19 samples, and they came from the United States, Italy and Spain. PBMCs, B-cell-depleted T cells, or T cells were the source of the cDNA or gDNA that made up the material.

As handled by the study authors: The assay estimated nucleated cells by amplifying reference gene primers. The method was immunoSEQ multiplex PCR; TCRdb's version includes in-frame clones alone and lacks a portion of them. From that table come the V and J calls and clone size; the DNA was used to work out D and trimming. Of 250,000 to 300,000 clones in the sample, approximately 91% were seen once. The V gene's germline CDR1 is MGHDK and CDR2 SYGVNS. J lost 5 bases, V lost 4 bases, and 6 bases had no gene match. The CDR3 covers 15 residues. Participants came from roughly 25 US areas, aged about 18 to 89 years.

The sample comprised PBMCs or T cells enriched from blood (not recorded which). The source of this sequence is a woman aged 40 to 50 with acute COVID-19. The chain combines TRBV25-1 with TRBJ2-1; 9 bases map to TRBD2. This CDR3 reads CASSGAGGFDNEQFF. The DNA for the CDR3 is TGTGCCAGCAGTGGAGCGGGAGGCTTCGACAATGAGCAGTTCTTC.